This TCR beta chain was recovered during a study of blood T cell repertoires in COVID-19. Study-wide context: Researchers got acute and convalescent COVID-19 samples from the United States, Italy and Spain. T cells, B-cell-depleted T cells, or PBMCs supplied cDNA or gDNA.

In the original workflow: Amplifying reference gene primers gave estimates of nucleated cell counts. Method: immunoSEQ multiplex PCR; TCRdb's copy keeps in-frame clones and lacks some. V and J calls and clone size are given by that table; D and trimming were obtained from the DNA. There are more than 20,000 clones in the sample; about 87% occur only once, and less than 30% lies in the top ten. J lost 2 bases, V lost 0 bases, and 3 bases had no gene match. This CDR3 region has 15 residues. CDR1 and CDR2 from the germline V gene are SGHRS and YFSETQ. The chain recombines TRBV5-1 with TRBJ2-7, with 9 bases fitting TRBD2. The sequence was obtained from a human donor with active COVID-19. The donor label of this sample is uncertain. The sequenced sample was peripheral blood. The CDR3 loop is CASSLDIAGAYEQYF. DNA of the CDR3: TGCGCCAGCAGCTTGGATATAGCGGGAGCCTACGAGCAGTACTTC. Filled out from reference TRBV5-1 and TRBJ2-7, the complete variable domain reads KAGVTQTPRYLIKTRGQQVTLSCSPISGHRSVSWYQQTPGQGLQFLFEYFSETQRNKGNFPGRFSGRQFSNSRSEMNVSTLELGDSALYLCASSLDIAGAYEQYFGPGTRLTVT.